Listed below are T cell receptor beta chains from one sample, sequenced in a study of vaccination and CD4 T cells after COVID-19. Their target antigens are unknown. TCRdb redid the calling of the PCR reads with MiXCR, one entry per CDR3 protein. The table has around 3,900 distinct CDR3 sequences, around 20% seen once. Sequences were obtained from CD4+ T cells from blood, cultured in vitro. The receptors were sampled from a human donor who had recovered from COVID-19. The CDR3 runs from the conserved cysteine through the conserved F or W. The D gene is left open where the match is weak. The size field is filled for only some rows; it gives once, few, many or a size class.

size: .
D: .
V: TRBV30
J: TRBJ2-7
length: 16
DNA: TGTGCCTGGGGCCGCTTGGGGGGCCGAAGGCCCTACGAGCAGTACTTC
CDR3: CAWGRLGGRRPYEQYF

size: .
D: TRBD2
V: TRBV5-1
J: TRBJ2-1
length: 15
DNA: TGCGCCAGCAGCTTGGGAGCGGGGGGGCTCTCTGAGCAGTTCTTC
CDR3: CASSLGAGGLSEQFF

size: .
D: .
V: TRBV30
J: TRBJ2-3
length: 14
DNA: TGTGCCTGGAGTGCGGGACCCAGCGGAGATACGCAGTATTTT
CDR3: CAWSAGPSGDTQYF

size: .
D: .
V: TRBV5-1
J: TRBJ1-2
length: 16
DNA: TGCGCCAGCAGCTTGTCAGGAGAACAGCGGTTCGGGAGCTACACCTTC
CDR3: CASSLSGEQRFGSYTF

size: .
D: .
V: TRBV25-1
J: TRBJ2-3
length: 16
DNA: TGTGCCAGCAGTGAAGGAGGGTTTACTAGCACAGATACGCAGTATTTT
CDR3: CASSEGGFTSTDTQYF

size: .
D: .
V: TRBV5-1
J: TRBJ2-5
length: 11
DNA: TGCGCCAGCAGCCGCCAAGAGACCCAGTACTTC
CDR3: CASSRQETQYF

size: .
D: TRBD2
V: TRBV5-6
J: TRBJ2-4
length: 18
DNA: TGTGCCAGCAGCTTGGAGGGACTAGCGGTGAGGGCCAAAAACATTCAGTACTTC
CDR3: CASSLEGLAVRAKNIQYF

size: few
D: TRBD1
V: TRBV2
J: TRBJ2-7
length: 12
DNA: TGTGGAGGGGGACAGCTCTCCTACGAGCAGTACTTC
CDR3: CGGGQLSYEQYF

size: medium-sized
D: .
V: TRBV7-2
J: TRBJ1-6
length: 15
DNA: TGTGCCAGCAGCTCGGGACCGGCAAACAATTCACCCCTCCACTTT
CDR3: CASSSGPANNSPLHF

size: few
D: TRBD1
V: TRBV6-2/TRBV6-3
J: TRBJ2-4
length: 16
DNA: TGTGCCAGCAGTTACTCGGGACAGGTTCTTTCAAACATTCAGTACTTC
CDR3: CASSYSGQVLSNIQYF

size: few
D: TRBD1
V: TRBV20-1
J: TRBJ1-2
length: 16
DNA: TGCAGTGCTAGAGAACCGACAGGGGGCATGTTCGGTGGCTACACCTTC
CDR3: CSAREPTGGMFGGYTF

size: .
D: .
V: TRBV30
J: TRBJ1-2
length: 17
DNA: TGTGCCTGGAGTGTACGAACTAAAGAGGGGCCTAGGTATGGCTACACCTTC
CDR3: CAWSVRTKEGPRYGYTF

size: few
D: .
V: TRBV11-1
J: TRBJ2-3
length: 15
DNA: TGTGCCAGCAGCCCTGGGACCACTGGCACAGATACGCAGTATTTT
CDR3: CASSPGTTGTDTQYF

size: .
D: TRBD2
V: TRBV15
J: TRBJ2-2
length: 14
DNA: TGTGCCACCCGGGGACTAGCGAATATCGGGGAGCTGTTTTTT
CDR3: CATRGLANIGELFF

size: medium-sized
D: TRBD2
V: TRBV5-4
J: TRBJ2-5
length: 13
DNA: TGTGCCAGCAGCCGGGGACTACAAGAGACCCAGTACTTC
CDR3: CASSRGLQETQYF

size: .
D: TRBD2
V: TRBV12-3/TRBV12-4
J: TRBJ2-3
length: 16
DNA: TGTGCCAGCAGTCCCCAGCGGGGGGTGATGTCAGATACGCAGTATTTT
CDR3: CASSPQRGVMSDTQYF

size: few
D: .
V: TRBV5-1
J: TRBJ2-7
length: 13
DNA: TGCGCCAGCAGCTTGATCCGGGAAACGGAGCAGTACTTC
CDR3: CASSLIRETEQYF

size: few
D: TRBD1
V: TRBV7-9
J: TRBJ2-6
length: 17
DNA: TGTGCCAGCAGCTTGGGACAGGGTAGTCGTGGGGCCAACGTCCTGACTTTC
CDR3: CASSLGQGSRGANVLTF

size: .
D: .
V: TRBV6-1
J: TRBJ1-6
length: 13
DNA: TGTGCCAGCACAAAGGGACTTAATTCACCCCTCCACTTT
CDR3: CASTKGLNSPLHF

size: few
D: TRBD1
V: TRBV11-2
J: TRBJ2-5
length: 15
DNA: TGTGCCAGCAGCCCAGGGACAGGACAGCGGGAGACCCAGTACTTC
CDR3: CASSPGTGQRETQYF

size: few
D: .
V: TRBV11-2
J: TRBJ1-1
length: 14
DNA: TGTGCCAGCAGCGGGACGACAACCAACACTGAAGCTTTCTTT
CDR3: CASSGTTTNTEAFF

size: medium-sized
D: .
V: TRBV6-5
J: TRBJ1-1
length: 12
DNA: TGTGCCAGCAGTTACGCAGGGACTGAAGCTTTCTTT
CDR3: CASSYAGTEAFF

size: medium-sized
D: .
V: TRBV20-1
J: TRBJ1-2
length: 12
DNA: TGCAGTGCTTTCGAAACTAACTATGGCTACACCTTC
CDR3: CSAFETNYGYTF

size: .
D: TRBD1
V: TRBV5-1
J: TRBJ2-2
length: 17
DNA: TGCGCCAGCAGCTTGGACCCCCCGGGACAGGGGGCCGGGGAGCTGTTTTTT
CDR3: CASSLDPPGQGAGELFF

size: .
D: .
V: TRBV19
J: TRBJ2-7
length: 17
DNA: TGTGCCAGTAGTATGGGGGCGCGGGGCGCACGGCTCTACGAGCAGTACTTC
CDR3: CASSMGARGARLYEQYF

size: .
D: TRBD1
V: TRBV12-3/TRBV12-4
J: TRBJ1-3
length: 16
DNA: TGTGCCAGCAGTTTATGGGGACAGGGCACTGGAAACACCATATATTTT
CDR3: CASSLWGQGTGNTIYF

size: .
D: .
V: TRBV11-2
J: TRBJ2-2
length: 12
DNA: TGTGCCAGCAGCTTACAGAGAAGGGAGCTGTTTTTT
CDR3: CASSLQRRELFF

size: few
D: TRBD1
V: TRBV10-3
J: TRBJ2-6
length: 16
DNA: TGTGCCATCAGACTTGACAGGGGGCTTGGGGCCAACGTCCTGACTTTC
CDR3: CAIRLDRGLGANVLTF

size: .
D: TRBD1
V: TRBV7-8
J: TRBJ1-1
length: 14
DNA: TGTGCCAGCAGCCGACAGGGGTGGGACACTGAAGCTTTCTTT
CDR3: CASSRQGWDTEAFF

size: .
D: TRBD2
V: TRBV7-3
J: TRBJ2-2
length: 16
DNA: TGTGCCAGCAGCCCGGGACTAGCGGGGGGGACTGGGGAGCTGTTTTTT
CDR3: CASSPGLAGGTGELFF

size: few
D: .
V: TRBV27
J: TRBJ1-1
length: 15
DNA: TGTGCCAGCAGTTACAACCCAACGGGGAACACTGAAGCTTTCTTT
CDR3: CASSYNPTGNTEAFF

size: few
D: .
V: TRBV2
J: TRBJ2-7
length: 14
DNA: TGTGCCAGCAGTGTATGGGGCGCCTCCTACGAGCAGTACTTC
CDR3: CASSVWGASYEQYF

size: .
D: .
V: TRBV9
J: TRBJ2-3
length: 15
DNA: TGTGCCAGCAGCGTAGCAGTAACTAGCACAGATACGCAGTATTTT
CDR3: CASSVAVTSTDTQYF

size: few
D: TRBD1
V: TRBV12-3/TRBV12-4
J: TRBJ1-2
length: 15
DNA: TGTGCCAGCAGTTGGGGGGACAGATCTAACTATGGCTACACCTTC
CDR3: CASSWGDRSNYGYTF

size: medium-sized
D: TRBD2
V: TRBV29-1
J: TRBJ2-3
length: 12
DNA: TGCAGCGTTGGGGAGGGAACAGATACGCAGTATTTT
CDR3: CSVGEGTDTQYF

size: few
D: .
V: TRBV6-1
J: TRBJ1-1
length: 16
DNA: TGTGCCAGCACCCCCCATGGGGCAGGTCTAAACACTGAAGCTTTCTTT
CDR3: CASTPHGAGLNTEAFF

size: .
D: TRBD2
V: TRBV11-3
J: TRBJ2-1
length: 16
DNA: TGTGCCAGCAGCCCTCGGACTAGCGGGGGGTTGGGTGAGCAGTTCTTC
CDR3: CASSPRTSGGLGEQFF

size: .
D: TRBD1
V: TRBV2
J: TRBJ1-6
length: 15
DNA: TGTGCCAGCAGCTCAACGGGACAGCTTAATTCACCCCTCCACTTT
CDR3: CASSSTGQLNSPLHF

size: few
D: TRBD1
V: TRBV12-3/TRBV12-4
J: TRBJ1-2
length: 16
DNA: TGTGCCAGCAGCCCCGGACAGGGAGGACCCGCTTATGGCTACACCTTC
CDR3: CASSPGQGGPAYGYTF

size: .
D: TRBD1
V: TRBV6-1
J: TRBJ1-5
length: 15
DNA: TGTGCCAGCAGGGAGCGGGACAGGTCGAGTCAGCCCCAGCATTTT
CDR3: CASRERDRSSQPQHF

size: few
D: .
V: TRBV30
J: TRBJ2-6
length: 15
DNA: TGTGCCTGGAGTGTCCTAGGCTCTGGGGCCAACGTCCTGACTTTC
CDR3: CAWSVLGSGANVLTF

size: medium-sized
D: .
V: TRBV10-3
J: TRBJ1-2
length: 12
DNA: TGTGCCATTACGGACAGTAACTATGGCTACACCTTC
CDR3: CAITDSNYGYTF

size: few
D: .
V: TRBV5-4
J: TRBJ1-2
length: 14
DNA: TGTGCCAGCAGCTTGGATCCAGGCTTCTATGGCTACACCTTC
CDR3: CASSLDPGFYGYTF

size: .
D: .
V: TRBV4-1
J: TRBJ1-1
length: 13
DNA: TGCGCCAGCGCTCGGGGGGCCAGCACTGAAGCTTTCTTT
CDR3: CASARGASTEAFF

size: .
D: .
V: TRBV7-9
J: TRBJ1-1
length: 15
DNA: TGTGCCAGCAGCGCACCTACAGAGGGGACCACTGAAGCTTTCTTT
CDR3: CASSAPTEGTTEAFF

size: .
D: TRBD2
V: TRBV6-1
J: TRBJ2-1
length: 15
DNA: TGTGCCAGCAGTCGCCCTAGCGGGGTACACAATGAGCAGTTCTTC
CDR3: CASSRPSGVHNEQFF